Below, 23 T cell receptor beta chains from the same sample are listed, as sequenced in a study of blood T cell repertoires in COVID-19. Sequencing was performed with immunoSEQ multiplex PCR; in TCRdb, only in-frame clones are kept and a portion is missing. Here the sample spans 430,000 or so clones, around nine tenths being singletons. The specimen was peripheral blood. These receptors originate from a man between 18 and 29 years old with COVID-19, enrolled during active disease.

In its sample, this clone was seen many times. The V gene is TRBV5-6, the J gene TRBJ1-2; no definite D call. The V gene's germline CDR1 is SGHDT and CDR2 YYEEEE. The CDR3 covers 11 residues. V was shortened by 6 bases and J by 8 bases, with 11 bases between the two germline ends. The CDR3, as DNA: TGTGCCAGCACCCACCTCGAGGGCTACACCTTC. Translated, it gives CASTHLEGYTF.

Here the CDR3 reads CASSLDRDGETQYF. The DNA for the CDR3 is TGTGCCAGCAGCTTGGACAGAGATGGAGAGACCCAGTACTTC. This chain joins TRBV5-4 and TRBJ2-5; no reliable D call. This CDR3 has 14 amino acids. In germline, CDR1 is SGHNT, CDR2 YYREEE (reference sequence). Deletions cut 0 bases from V and 4 bases from J, with 10 bases between.

V and J are TRBV13 and TRBJ1-2; a weak D match, TRBD1 (5 bases). Germline CDR1 and CDR2: PRHDT and FYEKMQ (reference sequence). V lost 2 bases and J 3 bases, leaving 10 bases between the germline ends. CDR3 length: 14 residues. CDR3 in amino acids: CASSLRGTYYGYTF. The CDR3, as DNA: TGTGCCAGCAGCTTACGGGGGACTTACTATGGCTACACCTTC.

The chain has TRBV19 and TRBJ2-5, with D possibly matching TRBD2 (6 bases). This CDR3 comprises 15 residues. Trimming stripped 5 bases from V and 0 bases from J, with 13 bases between. The germline V gene encodes CDR1 LNHDA and CDR2 SQIVND (reference sequence). CDR3: CASSLYSGNQETQYF. CDR3 sequence (DNA): TGTGCCAGTAGTCTCTATAGCGGAAACCAAGAGACCCAGTACTTC.

Points on this clone: The identical CDR3 is also encoded by other nucleotide sequences in the sample. Written as DNA, the CDR3 is TGTGCCAGCAGCTTAGACGAGGGAGATACGCAGTATTTT. Protein: CASSLDEGDTQYF. The chain joins TRBV7-9 to TRBJ2-3, with a tentative D call TRBD2 (5 bases). V shed 1 base and J shed 5 bases, with 7 bases lying between them. This CDR3 has 13 residues. Germline CDR1 SEHNR, CDR2 FQNEAQ (reference sequence). Filled out from reference TRBV7-9 and TRBJ2-3, the complete variable domain reads DTGVSQNPRHKITKRGQNVTFRCDPISEHNRLYWYRQTLGQGPEFLTYFQNEAQLEKSRLLSDRFSAERPKGSFSTLEIQRTEQGDSAMYLCASSLDEGDTQYFGPGTRLTVL.

This rearrangement joins TRBV1 to TRBJ1-2; TRBD1, the table's D call, was not compared with the DNA. TRBV1 is a recognized pseudogene. This CDR3 is built from 15 residues. CDR3 residues: CTSSQKTGVNYGYTF. In DNA form, the CDR3 reads TGCACCAGCAGCCAAAAGACAGGGGTGAACTATGGCTACACCTTC.

This clone was seen just once. The V gene is TRBV3-1 (or the pseudogene TRBV3-2), the J gene TRBJ1-4, with TRBD1 as a possible D gene (6 bases). This CDR3 has 14 residues. Germline assignment: CDR1 LGHDT and CDR2 YNNKEL (reference sequence). The germline V and J ends were trimmed by 2 bases and 7 bases, with 11 bases remaining between them. CDR3 in amino acids: CASSQNRVTEKLFF. The CDR3 DNA reads as TGTGCCAGCAGCCAAAACAGGGTAACTGAAAAACTGTTTTTT.

The chain recombines TRBV4-1 with TRBJ2-7, with D perhaps TRBD1 (5 bases). With 0 bases removed from V and 5 bases from J, the gap between germline ends came to 17 bases. This CDR3 spans 16 amino acids. CDR1 and CDR2 (germline): MGHRA, YSYEKL. The CDR3 nucleotides read TGCGCCAGCAGCCAAGATGAAAGGACAACCTGGGACGAGCAGTACTTC. Its protein is CASSQDERTTWDEQYF.

This clone was counted a few times. This chain connects TRBV30 to TRBJ2-1; D unclear. The V end lost 0 bases, the J end lost 6 bases, and 3 bases lay between the germline ends. CDR1 and CDR2 from the germline V gene are GTSNPN and SVGIG (reference sequence). This CDR3 has 11 residues. The CDR3 nucleotides are TGTGCCTGGAGTGTCATCAATGAGCAGTTCTTC. Translation gives CAWSVINEQFF.

The chain uses TRBV2 and TRBJ2-3; D is uncertain. The CDR3 length is 14 residues. Trimming pared 7 bases from V and 6 bases from J, leaving 17 bases between. The germline V gene has CDR1 SNHLY and CDR2 FYNNEI. CDR3 amino acids: CASTPALAGDTQYF. The DNA for the CDR3 is TGTGCCAGCACCCCAGCCTTAGCCGGTGATACGCAGTATTTT.

This sequence joins TRBV5-8 and TRBJ2-2; tentative D call: TRBD1 (6 bases). The CDR3 sequence is 13 residues long. With 2 bases removed from V and 7 bases from J, the gap between germline ends came to 9 bases. Germline CDR1 SGHTS, CDR2 YDEGEE. The CDR3 protein is CASSFQGLGELFF. The CDR3 region has the DNA TGTGCCAGCAGCTTTCAGGGGCTCGGGGAGCTGTTTTTT.

The CDR3 loop is CASSLDTPGLAREGTQYF. CDR3 in DNA: TGTGCCAGCAGCTTGGACACACCGGGACTAGCTAGGGAAGGGACCCAGTACTTC. This sequence joins TRBV9 and TRBJ2-5; 9 bases match TRBD2. V shed 4 bases, J shed 7 bases, and the junction held 20 bases outside the gene matches. Germline-derived CDR1 and CDR2 are SGDLS and YYNGEE. The CDR3 has 18 amino acids.

CDR3 coding DNA: TGTGCCACCAGCATTTCCTCCTCCCCGGGACAGGGGGCAGATACGCAGTATTTT. It codes for CATSISSSPGQGADTQYF. The V and J genes are TRBV15 and TRBJ2-3, with 11 positions matching TRBD1. The CDR3 contains 18 residues. Germline CDR1 LNHNV, CDR2 YYDKDF (reference sequence). The trim removed 4 bases at V and 4 bases at J, leaving 13 bases unmatched.

Here the CDR3 DNA reads TGTGCCAGCAGCCCCATAGTCGGGGGTGAAAAACTGTTTTTT. Protein product: CASSPIVGGEKLFF. The genes are TRBV5-4 and TRBJ1-4; D is perhaps TRBD1 (5 bases). The length of the CDR3 is 14 residues. Trimming shortened V by 4 bases and J by 7 bases, and 14 bases separated the two germline ends. Germline-derived CDR1 and CDR2 are SGHNT and YYREEE (reference sequence).

Concerning this clone itself: Within the sample, other DNA sequences also encode this same CDR3. The gene calls are TRBV2 and TRBJ2-7; 8 nucleotides match TRBD1. The CDR3 extends over 14 amino acids. Germline CDR1 and CDR2: SNHLY and FYNNEI. The J segment lost 0 bases and the V segment lost 4 bases, leaving 2 bases of the junction unmatched. The CDR3 is CASSGDRSSYEQYF. The CDR3 DNA is TGTGCCAGCAGTGGGGACAGGAGCTCCTACGAGCAGTACTTC. The variable domain in full, completed from reference TRBV2 and TRBJ2-7, reads EPEVTQTPSHQVTQMGQEVILRCVPISNHLYFYWYRQILGQKVEFLVSFYNNEISEKSEIFDDQFSVERPDGSNFTLKIRSTKLEDSAMYFCASSGDRSSYEQYFGPGTRLTVT.

J is TRBJ1-2 and V is TRBV6-5; tentative D call: TRBD1 (5 bases). The CDR3 covers 13 residues. Trimming left V 6 bases short and J 4 bases short, with 12 bases between. CDR1 and CDR2 (germline): MNHEY, SVGAGI. The CDR3 DNA follows: TGTGCCAGCAGGATGGACATAAGCTATGGCTACACCTTC. Amino acid sequence: CASRMDISYGYTF.

The chain combines TRBV6-5 with TRBJ1-5; D gene ambiguous. This CDR3 has 13 residues. Germline loops: CDR1 MNHEY, CDR2 SVGAGI. Trimming shortened V by 4 bases and J by 3 bases, and 7 bases separated the two germline ends. CDR3 residues: CASSLSDNQPQHF. The CDR3 DNA follows: TGTGCCAGCAGTTTGTCAGACAATCAGCCCCAGCATTTT.

This clone showed up just once. The chain carries TRBV18 and TRBJ1-1; tentatively, D is TRBD1 (6 bases). The CDR3 extends over 16 amino acids. Trimming removed 3 bases at V and 1 base at J, with 15 bases between. CDR1 and CDR2 from the germline V gene are KGHSH and LQKENI. CDR3 residues: CASSPNGGQGNTEAFF. The DNA for the CDR3 is TGTGCCAGCTCACCTAACGGGGGGCAGGGGAACACTGAAGCTTTCTTT.

This sequence joins TRBV4-2 and TRBJ1-1; 8 bases fit TRBD1. Germline trimming cut 1 base from V and 10 bases from J; bases unmatched to any gene: 11. The CDR3 covers 15 residues. The germline CDR1 and CDR2 sequences are LGHNA and YNFKEQ. The CDR3 is CASSQGQGAGGSAFF. Written as DNA, the CDR3 is TGTGCCAGCAGCCAAGGTCAGGGGGCCGGGGGTTCAGCTTTCTTT.

The chain joins TRBV11-3 to TRBJ2-1; D is perhaps TRBD1 (6 bases). Germline CDR1 and CDR2: SGHNT and YENEEA. This CDR3 has 15 residues. V was trimmed by 7 bases and J by 5 bases, leaving 18 bases between them. CDR3 coding DNA: TGTGCCAGCATCACAGGTGGGGGCGGCCACAATGAGCAGTTCTTC. Protein product: CASITGGGGHNEQFF.

The chain joins TRBV18 to TRBJ2-4, with D unclear. Germline loops: CDR1 KGHSH, CDR2 LQKENI. V was cut by 6 bases and J by 1 base, with 10 bases left in between. The CDR3 is 14 amino acids. CDR3 DNA sequence: TGTGCCAGCTCCCCGTCAGTGGCCAAAAACATTCAGTACTTC. This gives the protein CASSPSVAKNIQYF.

This clone was seen once. CDR3 DNA: TGCAGCGTCAGACTAGCCGGAAACACCGGGGAGCTGTTTTTT. It translates to CSVRLAGNTGELFF. The chain is built from TRBV29-1 and TRBJ2-2, with 7 bases fitting TRBD2. V gave up 6 bases and J gave up 2 bases; unmatched junction bases: 6. CDR1 and CDR2 (germline): SQVTM, ANQGSEA. CDR3 length: 14 residues.

The chain combines TRBV6-4 with TRBJ1-5; no clear D. V was pared by 5 bases and J by 0 bases, with 5 bases between. CDR3 size: 13 residues. Germline V gives CDR1 MRHNA, CDR2 SNTAGT. The CDR3: CASSTYSNQPQHF. The DNA for the CDR3 is TGTGCCAGCAGTACATATAGCAATCAGCCCCAGCATTTT.